The present entry profiles one T cell receptor (beta chain) with its context. Its antigen is not identified. This entry belongs to a study of T cells in localized non-small cell lung cancer. Points from the study as a whole: Adjacent uninvolved lung had the highest clonality, suggesting focused antigen responses. Out of the top 100 tumor clones, a median about 50 were seen in adjacent lung. Heterogeneity within the tumor remains possible, as just one region underwent sequencing.

Using immunoSEQ multiplex PCR, the repertoire was profiled, and TCRdb retains in-frame clones only, with some absent. The sample lists some 9,500 clones; about 90% were seen once. The sequence was obtained from a male donor at least 60 years old with stage III squamous cell lung carcinoma. The sample in question was peripheral blood, obtained before any cancer treatment.

This CDR3 reads CASSPSTSTDTQYF. DNA for the CDR3: TGCGCCAGCAGCCCGTCGACTAGCACAGATACGCAGTATTTT. The chain employs TRBV5-1 and TRBJ2-3; D uncertain. From germline, CDR1 is SGHRS and CDR2 YFSETQ. This CDR3 is 14 amino acids long. Trimming shortened V by 4 bases and J by 0 bases, and 9 bases separated the two germline ends. Filled out from reference TRBV5-1 and TRBJ2-3, the complete variable domain reads KAGVTQTPRYLIKTRGQQVTLSCSPISGHRSVSWYQQTPGQGLQFLFEYFSETQRNKGNFPGRFSGRQFSNSRSEMNVSTLELGDSALYLCASSPSTSTDTQYFGPGTRLTVL.